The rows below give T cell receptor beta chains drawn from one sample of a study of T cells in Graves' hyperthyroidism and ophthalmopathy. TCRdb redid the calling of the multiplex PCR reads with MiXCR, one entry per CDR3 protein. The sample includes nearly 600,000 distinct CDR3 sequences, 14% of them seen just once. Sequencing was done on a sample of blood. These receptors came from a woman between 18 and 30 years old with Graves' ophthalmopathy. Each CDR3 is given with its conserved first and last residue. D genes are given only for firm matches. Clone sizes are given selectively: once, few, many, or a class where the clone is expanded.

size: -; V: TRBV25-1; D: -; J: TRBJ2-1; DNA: TGTGCCAGCAGTGAGGACCTTAAGGGGGGGGATAGCTCCTACAATGAGCAGTTCTTC; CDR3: CASSEDLKGGDSSYNEQFF
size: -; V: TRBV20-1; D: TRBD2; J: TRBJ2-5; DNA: TGCAGTGCTAGGGAGACTAGCGGAGGTGTGAGAGAGACCCAGTACTTC; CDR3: CSARETSGGVRETQYF
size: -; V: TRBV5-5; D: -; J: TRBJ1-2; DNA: TGTGCCAGCAGCTTGCAGGGGACTTACTATGGCTACACCTTC; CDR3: CASSLQGTYYGYTF
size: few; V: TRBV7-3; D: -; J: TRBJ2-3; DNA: TGTGCCAGCAGCCGAAGGTCTAAAAGCACAGATACGCAGTATTTT; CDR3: CASSRRSKSTDTQYF
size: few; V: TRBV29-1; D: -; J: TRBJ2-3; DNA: TGCAGCGTGCGCGGAGGGGTCACAGATACGCAGTATTTT; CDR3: CSVRGGVTDTQYF
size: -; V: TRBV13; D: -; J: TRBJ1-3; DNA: TGTGCCAGCAGCTTAGACAGACTCTCTGGAAACACCATATATTTT; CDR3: CASSLDRLSGNTIYF
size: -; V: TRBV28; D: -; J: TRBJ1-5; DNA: TGTGCCAGCAGTTTCCCAGGGAGTAGTCAGCCCCAGCATTTT; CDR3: CASSFPGSSQPQHF
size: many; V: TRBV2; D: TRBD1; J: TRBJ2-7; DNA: TGTGCCGGACAGGGGGCCTACGAGCAGTACTTC; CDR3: CAGQGAYEQYF
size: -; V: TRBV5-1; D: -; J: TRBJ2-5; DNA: TGCGCCAGCAGCCGGAATCCATCGACGGTCCAAGAGACCCAGTACTTC; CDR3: CASSRNPSTVQETQYF
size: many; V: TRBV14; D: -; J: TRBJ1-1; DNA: TGTGCCAGCAGCCAGAGGATGACACCTATGAACACTGAAGCTTTCTTT; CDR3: CASSQRMTPMNTEAFF
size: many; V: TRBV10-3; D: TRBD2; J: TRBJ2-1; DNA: TGTGCCACTGGGGGTCAACTAGCGGAATTAAGGCAGTTCTTC; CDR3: CATGGQLAELRQFF
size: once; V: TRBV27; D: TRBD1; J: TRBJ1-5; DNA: TGCGCCAGCAGCCGCCCCGGGACAGGGCCAAATCAGCCCCAGCATTTT; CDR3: CASSRPGTGPNQPQHF
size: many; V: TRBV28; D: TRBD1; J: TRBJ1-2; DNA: TGTGCAGCAGTCTCGACAGGGCCTCGGGGCTACACCTTC; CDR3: CAAVSTGPRGYTF
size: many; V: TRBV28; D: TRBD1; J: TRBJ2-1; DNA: TGTGCCAGCAGTCTTCCTCCCCGGGACAGTCACTACAATGAGCAGTTCTTC; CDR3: CASSLPPRDSHYNEQFF
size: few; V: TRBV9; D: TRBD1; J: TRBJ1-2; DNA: TGTGCCAGCAGCAGGCCCCGGACAGGGCATGGCTACACCTTC; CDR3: CASSRPRTGHGYTF
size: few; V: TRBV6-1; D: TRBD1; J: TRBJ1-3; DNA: TGTGCCAGCAGAGCCACGACAGGGGCTGGAAACACCATATATTTT; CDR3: CASRATTGAGNTIYF
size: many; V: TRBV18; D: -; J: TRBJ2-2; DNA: TGTGCCAGCTCACCAGTTGGAGGGGCGGACACCGGGGAGCTGTTTTTT; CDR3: CASSPVGGADTGELFF
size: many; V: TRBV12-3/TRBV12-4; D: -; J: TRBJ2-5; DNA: TGTGCCAGCAGTCGGACGGGCCAAGAGACCCAGTACTTC; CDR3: CASSRTGQETQYF
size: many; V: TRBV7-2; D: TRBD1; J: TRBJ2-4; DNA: TGTGCCAGCAGCTCTCGACAGGGCCATGGCATTCAGTACTTC; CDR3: CASSSRQGHGIQYF
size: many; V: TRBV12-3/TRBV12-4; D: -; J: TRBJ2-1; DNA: TGTGCCAGCAGCCTCGGAGGGGGCTCCTACAATGAGCAGTTCTTC; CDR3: CASSLGGGSYNEQFF